The source of this T cell receptor (beta chain) is a study of OX40 agonist ivuxolimab in advanced cancers. Whole-study context: An agonistic human IgG2 monoclonal antibody against OX40 (CD134) was given.

In this sample, this clone turned up once. What it recognizes is unknown. Study conclusions and caveats: Clonal expansion by week 6 occurred in CD4+ and CD8+ blood T cells (at 0.1 to 3.0 mg/kg). CD8+ T cells showed, on average, more clonal expansion than CD4+ cells.

The assay was immunoSEQ multiplex PCR, and TCRdb's table has in-frame clones only and misses some. The sample carries some 59,000 clones, roughly 84% recorded once. The specimen was CD4+ or CD8+ T cells sorted from blood, collected in a trial of the OX40 agonist ivuxolimab. This clonotype was obtained from an adult with an advanced solid tumor such as melanoma, head and neck, liver or kidney cancer.

Here the CDR3 reads CASSMVLGQASNGQYF. For the CDR3, the DNA is TGTGCCAGTAGTATGGTTTTGGGACAGGCCTCGAACGGGCAGTACTTC. The genes are TRBV19 and TRBJ2-7, with TRBD1 matching 8 bases. Per germline, CDR1 LNHDA and CDR2 SQIVND (reference sequence). This CDR3 contains 16 residues. Trimming removed 3 bases from V and 9 bases from J; junction bases left unmatched: 16.